What follows describes a single T cell receptor (beta chain). The antigen remains undetermined. The investigators reverse transcribed all of the isolated RNA, so they sequenced expressed TCRB transcripts. Sequencing used immunoSEQ multiplex PCR; TCRdb keeps in-frame clones, though not all of them. The data hold about 130,000 clones, with around a tenth observed a single time. The germline V and J ends were trimmed by 5 bases and 4 bases, with 5 bases remaining between them. Germline V gene lookup returns CDR1 MNHNS and CDR2 SASEGT. The CDR3 contains 11 residues. This specimen comes from a study of beta chain features in type 1 diabetes. Study-wide results and limits: The study found that naive, central memory and Treg TCRB repertoires appeared more similar in patients than in healthy donors. The study found moderately but significantly shorter TCRB CDR3s in all four CD4+ subsets of Type 1 diabetes patients.

The TCR comes from a man aged 18 to 30 in good health. This sequence joins TRBV6-1 and TRBJ1-1; no reliable D call. The sequencing input was central memory CD4+ T cells from blood. The CDR3 reads CASSYSTEAFF. The CDR3 DNA follows: TGTGCCAGCAGTTACAGCACTGAAGCTTTCTTT.